These 3 T cell receptor beta chains were all obtained from the same sample, sequenced in a study of CD8+ T cells in alopecia areata. The authors extracted RNA and reverse transcribed it into cDNA as the sequencing template. The protocol was immunoSEQ multiplex PCR, while the TCRdb copy is restricted to in-frame clones and leaves out a portion. The table records over 8,500 clones, 50% to 80% of them present only once. Alopecia areata patients provided lesional scalp punch biopsies and peripheral blood. Sequencing input: skin. The receptors originated from a human donor with alopecia areata.

The genes are TRBV9 and TRBJ2-1, with D tentatively TRBD2 (6 bases). This CDR3 region has 16 residues. Trimming stripped 0 bases from V and 5 bases from J, with 15 bases between. Germline CDR1 and CDR2: SGDLS and YYNGEE. CDR3 DNA sequence: TGTGCCAGCAGCGTAGGGGACGGAGGGGTTGACAATGAGCAGTTCTTC. Encoded protein: CASSVGDGGVDNEQFF. Full variable domain (rest looked up from reference TRBV9 and TRBJ2-1): DSGVTQTPKHLITATGQRVTLRCSPRSGDLSVYWYQQSLDQGLQFLIQYYNGEERAKGNILERFSAQQFPDLHSELNLSSLELGDSALYFCASSVGDGGVDNEQFFGPGTRLTVL.

This clone has just a few counts. The chain combines TRBV5-1 with TRBJ2-3, with 11 bases matching TRBD2. V lost 1 base, J lost 0 bases, and 22 bases stayed unmatched. Germline V gene data show CDR1 as SGHRS and CDR2 as YFSETQ. The CDR3 consists of 23 residues. The CDR3 is CASSLWPSRPSSRLAGSTDTQYF. DNA of the CDR3: TGCGCCAGCAGCTTGTGGCCCTCCAGGCCAAGCTCCCGACTAGCGGGAAGCACAGATACGCAGTATTTT. Complete variable domain (other parts from reference TRBV5-1 and TRBJ2-3): KAGVTQTPRYLIKTRGQQVTLSCSPISGHRSVSWYQQTPGQGLQFLFEYFSETQRNKGNFPGRFSGRQFSNSRSEMNVSTLELGDSALYLCASSLWPSRPSSRLAGSTDTQYFGPGTRLTVL.

The chain links TRBV29-1 to TRBJ2-1; D may correspond to TRBD1 or TRBD2 (5 bases each). Germline V lookup: CDR1 SQVTM, CDR2 ANQGSEA. There are 13 residues in the CDR3. The V and J ends lost 0 bases and 9 bases respectively, with 12 bases between them. The CDR3: CSVEERGATEQFF. CDR3 bases: TGCAGCGTTGAAGAACGAGGGGCCACTGAGCAGTTCTTC.